The 21 T cell receptor beta chains below were found in one sample sequenced in a study of blood T cell repertoires in COVID-19. TCRdb's table, derived via immunoSEQ multiplex PCR, lists solely in-frame clones and lacks some. The sample consists of approximately 140,000 clones, around nine tenths of them appearing once. The sequenced sample was peripheral blood. Receptors originate from a man aged 50-59 years with active or convalescent COVID-19.

This clone was counted once. The chain joins TRBV19 to TRBJ1-4, with D unclear. The V gene lost 10 bases and the J gene lost 8 bases, with 17 bases spanning the gap. Per germline, CDR1 LNHDA and CDR2 SQIVND (reference sequence). This CDR3 region has 13 residues. The CDR3 nucleotides are TGTGCCACTAGGCAGCGCCCCGGAGAAAAACTGTTTTTT. It is translated as CATRQRPGEKLFF.

V is TRBV28 and J is TRBJ1-4; the match to TRBD1 covers 7 bases. CDR3 length equals 14 residues. V lost 2 bases to trimming and J lost 7 bases; unmatched junction nucleotides: 4. CDR1 is MDHEN, CDR2 SYDVKM, per germline. The CDR3 DNA reads TGTGCCAGCAGTTTAGTAACAGGGGCTGAAAAACTGTTTTTT. Translation: CASSLVTGAEKLFF.

The chain employs TRBV2 and TRBJ2-2; D may be TRBD2 (5 bases). Trimming removed 5 bases from V and 1 base from J, with 8 bases in between. The CDR3 sequence is 14 residues long. Germline lookup yields CDR1 SNHLY and CDR2 FYNNEI. Here the CDR3 DNA reads TGTGCCAGCAGTTTCACTAGGAACACCGGGGAGCTGTTTTTT. This codes for CASSFTRNTGELFF.

This clone was recorded once. The chain links TRBV15 to TRBJ1-4; the match to TRBD1 covers 8 bases. The CDR3 covers 15 residues. V lost 5 bases and J lost 7; bases outside the gene matches: 9. Germline lookup yields CDR1 LNHNV and CDR2 YYDKDF (reference sequence). The CDR3 DNA is TGTGCCACCAGCCTCCGGACAGGGAAGGTTGAAAAACTGTTTTTT. Protein product: CATSLRTGKVEKLFF.

On this clone itself: Germline is not matched at one junction end, which may reflect a read error. The chain couples TRBV2 to TRBJ1-5; D remains unclear. The CDR3 has 12 amino acids. Germline CDR1 and CDR2: SNHLY and FYNNEI. In nucleotides, the CDR3 is TGTGCCAGCAGTCGAAGCGGGCTCGGAAAGGATTTT. Encoded protein: CASSRSGLGKDF.

The V call is TRBV7-3, the J call TRBJ1-6; D not certain. There are 15 residues in the CDR3. Germline V lookup: CDR1 SGHTA, CDR2 FQGTGA. V was pared by 5 bases and J by 7 bases, with 15 bases between. The CDR3 DNA follows: TGTGCCAGCAGCCATACGCAGGCTTCGAATTCACCCCTCCACTTT. Its protein product is CASSHTQASNSPLHF.

The gene calls are TRBV7-2 and TRBJ1-4, with D uncertain. This CDR3 has 16 residues. The V end was cut by 1 base, the J end by 3 bases, with 12 bases between. Germline CDR1 reads SGHTA; CDR2 reads FQGNSA. CDR3 loop: CASSLVPQVSNEKLFF. The DNA for the CDR3 is TGTGCCAGCAGCTTAGTTCCGCAGGTCTCTAATGAAAAACTGTTTTTT.

Only one count was recorded for this clone. The CDR3 is CASSEWTGVNTGELFF. CDR3 in DNA: TGCGCCAGCAGTGAATGGACAGGGGTAAACACCGGGGAGCTGTTTTTT. The J gene is TRBJ2-2, the V gene TRBV4-1; 9 bases match TRBD1. This CDR3 is built from 16 residues. The trim removed 6 bases at V and 2 bases at J, leaving 7 bases unmatched. From germline, CDR1 is MGHRA and CDR2 YSYEKL.

This rearrangement joins TRBV29-1 to TRBJ2-7, with 9 bases identical to TRBD1. Losses at the gene ends were 7 bases for V and 4 bases for J; bases not matched to a gene: 8. CDR3 length equals 13 residues. CDR1 and CDR2 (germline): SQVTM, ANQGSEA. The CDR3 coding sequence is TGCAGCGCGAGAGGGGACAGGGAATACGAGCAGTACTTC. Its protein is CSARGDREYEQYF.

The J gene is TRBJ2-5, the V gene TRBV10-3; 11 bases are a match to TRBD1. This CDR3 is built from 16 residues. V was clipped by 6 bases and J by 4 bases; unmatched bases: 10. Germline V lookup: CDR1 ENHRY, CDR2 SYGVKD. Written as DNA, the CDR3 is TGTGCCATCAGGGTCATGGACAGGGGGCAGGGAGAGACCCAGTACTTC. Translated, it gives CAIRVMDRGQGETQYF.

This chain links TRBV27 with TRBJ2-3; TRBD1 aligns across 10 bases. CDR1 and CDR2 from the germline V gene are MNHEY and SMNVEV (reference sequence). V shed 6 bases and J 3 bases; nucleotides not matched to a gene: 6. The CDR3 is 15 residues long. The CDR3 is CASSLPGQGTDTQYF. CDR3 nucleotides: TGTGCCAGCAGCCTCCCGGGACAGGGGACAGATACGCAGTATTTT.

V gene TRBV28 combines with J gene TRBJ1-6, with 8 nucleotides matching TRBD1. After removal of 3 bases from V and 7 bases from J, the junction contained 2 bases not matched to a gene. Germline values: CDR1 MDHEN, CDR2 SYDVKM. This CDR3 comprises 14 residues. CDR3 nucleotide sequence: TGTGCCAGCAGTTTGGACAGGGTGAATTCACCCCTCCACTTT. It translates to CASSLDRVNSPLHF. The variable domain in full, completed from reference TRBV28 and TRBJ1-6, reads DVKVTQSSRYLVKRTGEKVFLECVQDMDHENMFWYRQDPGLGLRLIYFSYDVKMKEKGDIPEGYSVSREKKERFSLILESASTNQTSMYLCASSLDRVNSPLHFGNGTRLTVT.

The CDR3 DNA follows: TGTGCCAGCAGCTTATTGGCAGAGGGTCCCTCACCCCTCCACTTT. It translates to CASSLLAEGPSPLHF. The rearrangement uses TRBV7-6 and TRBJ1-6; D gene ambiguous. The CDR3 is 15 residues long. V was shortened by 2 bases and J by 10 bases, with 15 bases between the two germline ends. The germline gives CDR1 SGHVS, CDR2 FNYEAQ.

The chain combines TRBV5-1 with TRBJ2-5, with 8 bases matching TRBD2. The V gene end was trimmed by 2 bases and the J gene end by 4 bases; junction bases not matched to a gene: 7. CDR1 SGHRS and CDR2 YFSETQ come from the germline V gene. The CDR3 spans 15 residues. The CDR3 reads CASSLNGRAGETQYF. Here the CDR3 DNA reads TGCGCCAGCAGCTTAAACGGGAGGGCTGGAGAGACCCAGTACTTC.

The chain uses TRBV30 and TRBJ2-2, with D unresolved. With 0 bases removed from V and 1 base from J, the gap between germline ends came to 6 bases. The CDR3 totals 14 residues. Per the germline V gene, CDR1 is GTSNPN and CDR2 is SVGIG (reference sequence). The CDR3: CAWSVGRNTGELFF. The CDR3 bases are TGTGCCTGGAGTGTTGGCCGGAACACCGGGGAGCTGTTTTTT. Full variable domain (remainder filled in from reference TRBV30 and TRBJ2-2): SQTIHQWPATLVQPVGSPLSLECTVEGTSNPNLYWYRQAAGRGLQLLFYSVGIGQISSEVPQNLSASRPQDRQFILSSKKLLLSDSGFYLCAWSVGRNTGELFFGEGSRLTVL.

The chain uses TRBV29-1 and TRBJ2-7, with TRBD1 as a possible D gene (6 bases). Per the germline V gene, CDR1 is SQVTM and CDR2 is ANQGSEA. Trimming took 6 bases from V and 0 from J, leaving 12 bases between them. The length of the CDR3 is 13 residues. The CDR3 loop reads CSVPGQISYEQYF. In DNA form, the CDR3 reads TGCAGCGTACCCGGACAGATCTCCTACGAGCAGTACTTC.

V usage is TRBV4-2 and J usage is TRBJ2-7, with 8 bases lining up with TRBD1. V lost 4 bases and J lost 5; bases outside the gene matches: 7. The germline V gene has CDR1 LGHNA and CDR2 YNFKEQ. The CDR3 loop spans 14 amino acids. The CDR3 here is CASSRPATGDEQYF. CDR3 bases: TGTGCCAGCAGCCGCCCCGCGACAGGGGACGAGCAGTACTTC.

The rearrangement links TRBV4-2 to TRBJ1-5, with 7 bases matching TRBD1. Per germline, CDR1 LGHNA and CDR2 YNFKEQ. J lost 3 bases, V lost 4 bases, and 6 bases had no gene match. There are 15 residues in the CDR3. The CDR3 DNA sequence: TGTGCCAGCAGCCTAGAGGGACAGAACAATCAGCCCCAGCATTTT. Amino acids: CASSLEGQNNQPQHF.

This clone was seen a single time. The rearrangement links TRBV5-1 to TRBJ2-7, with 8 positions matching TRBD1. This CDR3 is 16 amino acids long. The V and J ends lost 4 bases and 4 bases, in that order; junction bases with no gene match: 13. The germline V gene has CDR1 SGHRS and CDR2 YFSETQ. The CDR3 region is CASSLRQGTLVYEQYF. CDR3 DNA: TGCGCCAGCAGCCTCAGACAGGGGACCTTGGTATACGAGCAGTACTTC.

The chain combines TRBV13 with TRBJ1-2; 12 nucleotides match TRBD1. Per the germline V gene, CDR1 is PRHDT and CDR2 is FYEKMQ (reference sequence). V lost 4 bases and J lost 8; bases outside the gene matches: 8. This CDR3 is 15 amino acids long. The CDR3 DNA reads as TGTGCCAGCAGCTCGGGGGGACAGGGGGCGCAGGGCTACACCTTC. Its protein product is CASSSGGQGAQGYTF.

CDR3 sequence (DNA): TGCAGTGCTAGTGAGGGGAGCTATGGCTACACCTTC. Encoded protein: CSASEGSYGYTF. The chain recombines TRBV20-1 with TRBJ1-2, with D perhaps TRBD1 (5 bases). The V and J ends lost 3 bases and 4 bases respectively, with 9 bases between them. The CDR3 is 12 residues long. The V gene's germline CDR1 is DFQATT and CDR2 SNEGSKA (reference sequence).